This T cell receptor (beta chain) comes out of a study of blood T cell repertoires in COVID-19. About the research overall: Nucleic acid was either cDNA or gDNA, and it came from T cells, B-cell-depleted T cells, or PBMCs.

Clones were sequenced by immunoSEQ multiplex PCR, and TCRdb holds only the in-frame ones, with some missing. This sample yields 100,000 to 150,000 clones, of which 81% are seen a single time; about a sixth belongs to the top ten. This TCR came from a man under 40 with COVID-19, enrolled during active disease. Specimen: peripheral blood.

This chain's CDR3 is CASSQDRTGGRITGELFF. Written as DNA, the CDR3 is TGTGCCAGCAGCCAAGATAGAACCGGGGGGCGCATTACCGGGGAGCTGTTTTTT. This chain uses TRBV4-2 with TRBJ2-2; TRBD2 is a possible D gene (7 bases). Trimming shortened V by 0 bases and J by 5 bases, and 19 bases separated the two germline ends. This CDR3 is built from 18 residues. The germline V gene has CDR1 LGHNA and CDR2 YNFKEQ.